This record concerns one T cell receptor beta chain sequence. The DNA ends 3 residues before the CDR3 does, and the rest of the CDR3 is filled in from the germline J gene. The repertoire was sequenced with immunoSEQ multiplex PCR; TCRdb's copy has only in-frame clones and lacks some. The sample includes about 35,000 clones. The length of the CDR3 is 13 residues. Looked up from germline, CDR1 is DFQATT and CDR2 is SNEGSKA (reference sequence). Trimming removed 7 bases from V and 0 bases from J, with 10 bases in between. Each participant carried one incident cervical HPV16 infection only. The data derive from a study of T cells in women clearing cervical HPV infection. Study-level background: Women with histologically confirmed HPV16-related CIN3 or worse, 2 with invasive cancer, served as cases.

The gene calls are TRBV20-1 and TRBJ1-3; D call uncertain. Input material: blood buffy coat. This sequence originates from a woman aged 18 to 69 with a cervical HPV16 infection that either progressed to CIN3+ or cleared (not recorded which). The CDR3 reads CSVPPLSGNTIYF. Incomplete CDR3 DNA: TGCAGTGTTCCCCCTCTCTCTGGAAACACC.